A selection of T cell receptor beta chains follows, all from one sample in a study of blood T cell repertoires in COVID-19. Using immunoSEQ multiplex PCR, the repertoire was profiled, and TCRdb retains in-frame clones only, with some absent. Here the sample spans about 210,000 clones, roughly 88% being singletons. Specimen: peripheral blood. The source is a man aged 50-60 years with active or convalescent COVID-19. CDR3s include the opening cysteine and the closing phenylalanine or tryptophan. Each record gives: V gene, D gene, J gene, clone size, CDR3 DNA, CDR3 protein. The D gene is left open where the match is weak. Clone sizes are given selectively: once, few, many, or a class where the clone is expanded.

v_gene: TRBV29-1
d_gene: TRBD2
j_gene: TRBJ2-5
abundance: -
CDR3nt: TGCAGCGTTTGGACTAGCGGGAGAGGAGAGACCCAGTACTTC
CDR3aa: CSVWTSGRGETQYF

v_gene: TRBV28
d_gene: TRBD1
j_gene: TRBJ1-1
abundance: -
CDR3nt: TGTGCCAGCAGCCCTACCGGGACAGGGTTCTTGAACACTGAAGCTTTCTTT
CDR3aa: CASSPTGTGFLNTEAFF

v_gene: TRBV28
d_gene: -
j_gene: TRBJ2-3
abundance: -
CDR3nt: TGTGCCAGCAGCCCACTTGCGATTACGCAGTATTTT
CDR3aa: CASSPLAITQYF

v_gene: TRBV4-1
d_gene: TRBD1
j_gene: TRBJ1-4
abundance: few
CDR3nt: TGCGCCAGCAGCCACCTGGACAGGGTGGGCGAAAAACTGTTTTTT
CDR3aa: CASSHLDRVGEKLFF

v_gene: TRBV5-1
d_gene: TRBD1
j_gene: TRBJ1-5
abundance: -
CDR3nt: TGCGCCAGCAGCATGACAGGGACTCAACCCCAGCATTTT
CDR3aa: CASSMTGTQPQHF

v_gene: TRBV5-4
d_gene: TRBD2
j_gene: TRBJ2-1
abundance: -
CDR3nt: TGTGCCAGCAGTTTGGCTCCGGGACTAGCGGGAGAGGGGAGTGAGCAGTTCTTC
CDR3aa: CASSLAPGLAGEGSEQFF

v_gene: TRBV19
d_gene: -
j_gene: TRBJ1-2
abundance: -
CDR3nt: TGTGCCAGTAGTATATGGCAGGGTAATGGCTACACCTTC
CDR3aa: CASSIWQGNGYTF

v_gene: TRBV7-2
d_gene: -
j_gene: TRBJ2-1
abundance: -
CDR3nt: TGTGCCAGCAGCTTAACCCTGTTGCGTTTTAGCGGCATCCACAATGAGCAGTTCTTC
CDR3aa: CASSLTLLRFSGIHNEQFF

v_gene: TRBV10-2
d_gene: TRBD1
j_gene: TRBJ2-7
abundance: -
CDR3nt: TGCGCCAGCAGTGGGACAGGGCGTAACGAGCAGTACTTC
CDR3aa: CASSGTGRNEQYF

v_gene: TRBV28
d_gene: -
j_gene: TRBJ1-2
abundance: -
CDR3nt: TGTGCCAGCAGTCAGCAGGGGATGGTGTTCTATGGCTACACCTTC
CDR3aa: CASSQQGMVFYGYTF

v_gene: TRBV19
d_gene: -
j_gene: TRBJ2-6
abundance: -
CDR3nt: TGTGCCAGTAGTATAGATGGCAGAGCGGGGGCCAACGTCCTGACTTTC
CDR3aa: CASSIDGRAGANVLTF

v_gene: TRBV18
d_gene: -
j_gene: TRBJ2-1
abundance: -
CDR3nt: TGTGCCAGCTCAGAGGTTTATGAGCAGTTCTTC
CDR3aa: CASSEVYEQFF

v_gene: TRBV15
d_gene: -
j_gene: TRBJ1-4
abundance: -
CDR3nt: TGTGCCACCAGCGTTAGGGGGGGTGCTAATGAAAAACTGTTTTTT
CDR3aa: CATSVRGGANEKLFF

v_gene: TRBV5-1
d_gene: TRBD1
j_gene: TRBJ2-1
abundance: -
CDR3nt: TGCGCCAGCAGCCCTCGGACAGGGATTGATGAGCAGTTCTTC
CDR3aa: CASSPRTGIDEQFF

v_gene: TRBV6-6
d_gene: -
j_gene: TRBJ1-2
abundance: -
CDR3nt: TGTGCCAGCAGTCAAACGGGAAACTATGGCTACACCTTC
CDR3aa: CASSQTGNYGYTF

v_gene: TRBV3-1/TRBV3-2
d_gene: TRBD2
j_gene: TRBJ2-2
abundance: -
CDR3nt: TGTGCCAGCAGCTCCAGCGGGAGGGCCGGGGAGCTGTTTTTT
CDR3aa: CASSSSGRAGELFF

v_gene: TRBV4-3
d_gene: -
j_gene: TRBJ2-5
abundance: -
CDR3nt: TGCGCCAGCAGCCAAGGACTAGAAGAGACCCAGTACTTC
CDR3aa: CASSQGLEETQYF

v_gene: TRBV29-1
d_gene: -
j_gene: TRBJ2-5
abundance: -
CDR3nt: TGCAGCGCCGATGTAGTAGTTGGAGAGACCCAGTACTTC
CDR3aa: CSADVVVGETQYF

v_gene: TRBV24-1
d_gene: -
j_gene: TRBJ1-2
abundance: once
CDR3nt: TGTGCCACCAGTGATCCATTTAACTATGGCTACACCTTC
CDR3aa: CATSDPFNYGYTF

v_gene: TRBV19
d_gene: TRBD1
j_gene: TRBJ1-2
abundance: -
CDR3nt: TGTGCCAGTCGAGGGGGCGCGGCCTCTAACTATGGCTACACCTTC
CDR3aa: CASRGGAASNYGYTF

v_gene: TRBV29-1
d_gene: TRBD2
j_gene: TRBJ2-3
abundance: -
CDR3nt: TGCAGCGGGGGGAGGGCGGCAGATACGCAGTATTTT
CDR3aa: CSGGRAADTQYF

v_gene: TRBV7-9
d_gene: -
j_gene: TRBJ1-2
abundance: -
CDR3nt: TGTGCCAGCAGCTTATCGGAGGCTTCGTACACCTTC
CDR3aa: CASSLSEASYTF

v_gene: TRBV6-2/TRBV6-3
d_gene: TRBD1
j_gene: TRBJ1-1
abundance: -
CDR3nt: TGTGCCAGCAGCCCCGGGACAGGGAATATAGGGGTCACTGAAGCTTTCTTT
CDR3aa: CASSPGTGNIGVTEAFF

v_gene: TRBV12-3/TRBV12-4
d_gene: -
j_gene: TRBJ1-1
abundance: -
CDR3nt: TGTGCCAGCAGTTTATTCGGGGTCACTGAAGCTTTCTTT
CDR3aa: CASSLFGVTEAFF

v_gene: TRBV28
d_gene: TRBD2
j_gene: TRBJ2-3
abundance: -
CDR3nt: TGTGCCAGCAGTTTGGGGACTAGCGGTAGGGGCACAGATACGCAGTATTTT
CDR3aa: CASSLGTSGRGTDTQYF

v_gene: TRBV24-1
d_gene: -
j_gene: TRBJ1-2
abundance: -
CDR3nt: TGTGCCACCAGTGATTTCACAGAGTATGGCTACACCTTC
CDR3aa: CATSDFTEYGYTF

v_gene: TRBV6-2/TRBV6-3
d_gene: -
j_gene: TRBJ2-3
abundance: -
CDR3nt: TGTGCCAGCAGTTACGGGGAGGCAGATACGCAGTATTTT
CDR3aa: CASSYGEADTQYF

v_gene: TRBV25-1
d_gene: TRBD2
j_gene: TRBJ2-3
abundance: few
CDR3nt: TGTGCCAGCAGTGAATATCGGGGGGGCACAGATACGCAGTATTTT
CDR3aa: CASSEYRGGTDTQYF

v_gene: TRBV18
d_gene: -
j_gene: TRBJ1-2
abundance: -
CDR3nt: TGTGCCAGCTCACCACAGGGGATTAGTAACTATGGCTACACCTTC
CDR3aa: CASSPQGISNYGYTF

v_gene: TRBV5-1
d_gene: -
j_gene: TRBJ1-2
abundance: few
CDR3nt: TGCGCCAGCAGCTTATCCCTGCAGGGGACAAATGGCTACACCTTC
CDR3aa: CASSLSLQGTNGYTF

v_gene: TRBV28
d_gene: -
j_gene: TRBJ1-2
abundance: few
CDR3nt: TGTGCCAGCACCCCCGCGGCCTACTCCTATGGCTACACCTTC
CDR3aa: CASTPAAYSYGYTF

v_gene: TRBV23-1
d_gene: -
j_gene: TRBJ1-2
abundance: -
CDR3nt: TGCGCCAGCAGTCAGAGGCAGGGGCCCTATGGCTACACCTTC
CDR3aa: CASSQRQGPYGYTF

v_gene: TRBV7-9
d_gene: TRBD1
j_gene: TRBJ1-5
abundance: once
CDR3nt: TGTGCCAGCAGCTCTGGACAGGGTCTTCAGCCCCAGCATTTT
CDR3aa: CASSSGQGLQPQHF

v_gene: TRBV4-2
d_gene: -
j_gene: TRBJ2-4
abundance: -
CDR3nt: TGTGCCAGCAGCCAAGAAGAATCTTCACTCACCAAAAACATTCAGTACTTC
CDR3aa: CASSQEESSLTKNIQYF

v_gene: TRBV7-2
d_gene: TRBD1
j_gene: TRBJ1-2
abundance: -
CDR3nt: TGTGCCAGCAGCCCCGCTCCGGGACAGGGGGCGCCTGGCTACACCTTC
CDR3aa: CASSPAPGQGAPGYTF

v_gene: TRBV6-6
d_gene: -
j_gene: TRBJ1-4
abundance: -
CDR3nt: TGTGCCAGCAGTGCCCAACGTCATGCCGGTGAAAAACTGTTTTTT
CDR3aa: CASSAQRHAGEKLFF

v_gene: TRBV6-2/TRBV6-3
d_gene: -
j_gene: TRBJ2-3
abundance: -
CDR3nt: TGTGCCAGCAGTTCGATCCAGATACGACTCGCCGACGGCACAGATACGCAGTATTTT
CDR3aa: CASSSIQIRLADGTDTQYF

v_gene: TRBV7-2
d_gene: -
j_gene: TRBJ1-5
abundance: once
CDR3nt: TGTGCCAGCACCCCTAATTATAGCAATCAGCCCCAGCATTTT
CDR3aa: CASTPNYSNQPQHF

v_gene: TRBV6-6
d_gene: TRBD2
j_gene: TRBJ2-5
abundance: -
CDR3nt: TGTGCCAGCAGCCGGGTAGCGGGGGGGCTGGGAGAGACCCAGTACTTC
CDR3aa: CASSRVAGGLGETQYF

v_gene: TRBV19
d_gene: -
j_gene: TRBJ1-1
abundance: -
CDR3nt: TGTGCCAGTAGTATGGGCACGATGAACACTGAAGCTTTCTTT
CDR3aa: CASSMGTMNTEAFF

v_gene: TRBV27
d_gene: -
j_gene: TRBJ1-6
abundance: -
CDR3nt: TGTGCCAGCAGTTTTGGCCAGGGAGGGCACGAATCACCCCTCCACTTT
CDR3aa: CASSFGQGGHESPLHF

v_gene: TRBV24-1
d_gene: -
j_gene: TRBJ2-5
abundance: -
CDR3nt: TGTGCCACCAGTGATTTGCCTGTAAAAGAGACCCAGTACTTC
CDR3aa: CATSDLPVKETQYF

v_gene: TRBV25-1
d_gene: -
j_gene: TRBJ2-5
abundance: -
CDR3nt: TGTGCCAGCAGTGAGGCGGCGGAAGAGACCCAGTACTTC
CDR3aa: CASSEAAEETQYF

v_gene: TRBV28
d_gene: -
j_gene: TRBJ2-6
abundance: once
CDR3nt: TGTGCCAGCAGGCAGGTTGGGGGGGCCAACGTCCTGACTTTC
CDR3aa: CASRQVGGANVLTF

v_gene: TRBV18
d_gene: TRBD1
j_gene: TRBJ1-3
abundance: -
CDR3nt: TGTGCCAGCTCACCACAGGGGGCCTTTGGAAACACCATATATTTT
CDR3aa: CASSPQGAFGNTIYF

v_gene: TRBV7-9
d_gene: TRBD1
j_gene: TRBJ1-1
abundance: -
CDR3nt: TGTGCCAGCAGCTCGATCTACAGGGGGCAAGTGAACACTGAAGCTTTCTTT
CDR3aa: CASSSIYRGQVNTEAFF

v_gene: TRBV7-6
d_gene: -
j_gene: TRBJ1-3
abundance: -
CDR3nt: TGTGCCAGCAGCGCGGTGAACTCTGGAAACACCATATATTTT
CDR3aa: CASSAVNSGNTIYF

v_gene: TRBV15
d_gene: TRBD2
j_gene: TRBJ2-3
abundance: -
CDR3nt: TGTGCCACCAGCCCAAGGACTAGCGGGAGCTTGCAGTATTTT
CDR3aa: CATSPRTSGSLQYF

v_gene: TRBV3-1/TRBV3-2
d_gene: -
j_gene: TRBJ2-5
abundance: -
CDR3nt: TGTGCCAGCGCGCGGGGAGAGACCCAGTACTTC
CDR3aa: CASARGETQYF

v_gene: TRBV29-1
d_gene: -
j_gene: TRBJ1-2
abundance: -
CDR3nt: TGCAGCGTGCCTTTGGGTTCCAGGGGCTATGGCTACACCTTC
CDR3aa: CSVPLGSRGYGYTF

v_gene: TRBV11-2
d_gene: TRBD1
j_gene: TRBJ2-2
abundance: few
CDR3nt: TGTGCCAGCAGCTTAGCGGGACAGTGGGGCGGGGAGCTGTTTTTT
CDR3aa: CASSLAGQWGGELFF

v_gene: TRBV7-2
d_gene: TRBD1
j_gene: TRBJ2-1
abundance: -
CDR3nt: TGTGCCAGCAGCTGGGACAGGGCCACCTACAATGAGCAGTTCTTC
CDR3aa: CASSWDRATYNEQFF

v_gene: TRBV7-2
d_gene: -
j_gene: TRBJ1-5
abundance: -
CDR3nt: TGTGCCAGCAGCTCACGGAAGGGGGAGCCCCAGCATTTT
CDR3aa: CASSSRKGEPQHF